A single sample gave rise to the 13 T cell receptor beta chains below, sequenced in a study of T cells expressing NK-cell markers (dated by TCRdb to about 2020). The receptor library was made with 5' RACE. TCRdb shows the sequencer as Illumina HiSeq 2000. Following TCRdb reprocessing, every CDR3 protein sequence forms one entry, and DNA is not provided. This sample's table contains more than 400,000 distinct CDR3 sequences. The top ten hold roughly 8% of the sample. The sample consisted of blood T cells: a sorted CD56 or NKG2C T cell subset, CD4+ or CD8+ T cells, or bulk PBMC T cells (not recorded which). The receptors were sampled from a woman between 18 and 70 years old in good health.

The rearrangement uses TRBV7-7 and TRBJ2-3; as DNA is missing, the TRBD1 call by TCRdb cannot be tested. This CDR3 is built from 17 residues. CDR1 SSHAT and CDR2 FNYEAQ come from the germline V gene (reference sequence). The CDR3 protein is CASSPLGGTGISDTQYF.

The chain links TRBV11-2 to TRBJ2-1; no DNA is available, so the TRBD1 call from TCRdb remains unchecked. Germline CDR1 and CDR2: SGHAT and FQNNGV. The CDR3 is 12 residues long. CDR3 loop: CASSFSRGEQFF.

This sequence joins TRBV18 and TRBJ2-7; checking the TCRdb D call of TRBD1 is not possible without DNA. The CDR3 contains 15 residues. Germline V gives CDR1 KGHSH, CDR2 LQKENI. CDR3 region: CASSPLPLGAAEQYF.

The rearrangement joins TRBV12-3 or TRBV12-4 to TRBJ2-4. The CDR3 is 12 residues long. The CDR3 protein is CASSLTKNIQYF.

The chain couples TRBV4-3 to TRBJ2-4; without DNA, the TCRdb call of TRBD2 cannot be checked. Germline loops: CDR1 LGHNA, CDR2 YSLEER. The CDR3 is made up of 19 amino acids. The CDR3 spells CASSRGPGGEGQSKNIQYF.

The chain employs TRBV5-1 and TRBJ1-1; there is no DNA to check the TCRdb D call of TRBD1. The germline CDR1 and CDR2 sequences are SGHRS and YFSETQ. The CDR3 runs to 16 residues. CDR3 protein: CASQTTGAKMNTEAFF.

This chain links TRBV11-1 with TRBJ2-1; TCRdb designates TRBD2, a call that cannot be tested without DNA. The length of the CDR3 is 21 residues. Germline values: CDR1 SGHAT, CDR2 FQDESV (reference sequence). Here the CDR3 reads CASSLAGTSGGLTSSYNEQFF.

The chain combines TRBV4-3 with TRBJ2-1; the TCRdb call, TRBD1, lacks DNA for checking. CDR1 is LGHNA and CDR2 is YSLEER in the germline V gene. This CDR3 has 16 residues. The CDR3 is CASSQLKPGFRNEQFF.

The rearrangement joins TRBV5-1 to TRBJ1-5; TCRdb picks TRBD1, but there is no DNA to check that call. The CDR3 covers 15 residues. CDR1 SGHRS and CDR2 YFSETQ come from the germline V gene. This CDR3 reads CASSPTGERGQPQHF.

The chain is built from TRBV12-3 or TRBV12-4 and TRBJ2-5; TCRdb indicates TRBD2, and absent DNA this call remains unverified. This CDR3 region has 18 residues. CDR3 protein: CASSLWTSGRAYQETQYF.

The gene calls are TRBV7-9 and TRBJ1-1. The germline V gene has CDR1 SEHNR and CDR2 FQNEAQ (reference sequence). The CDR3 is 12 amino acids. The chain's CDR3 is CASSFGPFEAFF.

The chain combines TRBV20-1 with TRBJ1-5. Germline-derived CDR1 and CDR2 are DFQATT and SNEGSKA (reference sequence). The CDR3 is 15 amino acids. This chain's CDR3 is CSAYDGGSVYQPQHF.

CDR3: CASSLGTGPEETQYF. The chain carries TRBV5-1 and TRBJ2-5; TCRdb proposes TRBD1, but this gene call is untestable without DNA. The CDR3 has 15 residues. CDR1 and CDR2 (germline): SGHRS, YFSETQ.